The present entry profiles one T cell receptor beta chain with its context. No antigen is known for it. The data were taken from a study of CD8+ T cells in alopecia areata. Germline lookup yields CDR1 GTSNPN and CDR2 SVGIG (reference sequence). The CDR3 length is 14 residues. The V segment lost 1 base and the J segment 3 bases; nucleotides outside the gene matches: 5. The authors extracted RNA and reverse transcribed it into cDNA as the sequencing template. Produced via immunoSEQ multiplex PCR; TCRdb's table is partial and in-frame only. Of around 190,000 clones in the sample, more than 55% were seen once. Findings and caveats of the study: Normal-skin resident alphabeta T cells also appear among scalp sample sequences. Lesional scalp, especially alopecia totalis/universalis, showed higher clonality than normal scalp.

The TCR comes from a human donor in good health. The chain links TRBV30 to TRBJ2-7; 8 bases fit TRBD1. The sample taken for sequencing was CD8+ T cells sorted from blood. Here the CDR3 DNA reads TGTGCCTGGAGTGGGGACAGGAGAGTCTACGAGCAGTACTTC. Encoded protein: CAWSGDRRVYEQYF.